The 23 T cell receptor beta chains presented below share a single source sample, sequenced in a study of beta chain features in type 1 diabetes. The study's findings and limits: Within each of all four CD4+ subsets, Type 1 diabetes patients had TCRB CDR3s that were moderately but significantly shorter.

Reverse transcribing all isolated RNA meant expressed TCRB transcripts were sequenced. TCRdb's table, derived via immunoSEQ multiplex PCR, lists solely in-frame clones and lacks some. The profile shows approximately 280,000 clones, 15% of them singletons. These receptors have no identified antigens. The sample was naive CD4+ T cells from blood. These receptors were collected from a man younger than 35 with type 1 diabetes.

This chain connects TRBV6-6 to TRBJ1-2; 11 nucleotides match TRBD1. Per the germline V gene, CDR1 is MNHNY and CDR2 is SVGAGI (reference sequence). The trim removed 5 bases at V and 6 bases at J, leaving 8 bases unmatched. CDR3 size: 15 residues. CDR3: CASSPDRGRNHGYTF. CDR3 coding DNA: TGTGCCAGCAGTCCGGACAGGGGGCGAAACCATGGCTACACCTTC.

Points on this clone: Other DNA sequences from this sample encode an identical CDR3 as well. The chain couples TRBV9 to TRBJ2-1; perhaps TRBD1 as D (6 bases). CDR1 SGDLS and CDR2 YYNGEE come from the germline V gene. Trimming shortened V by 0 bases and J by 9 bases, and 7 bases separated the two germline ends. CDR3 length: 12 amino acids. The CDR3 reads CASSVGGGEQFF. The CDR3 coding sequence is TGTGCCAGCAGCGTAGGAGGGGGTGAGCAGTTCTTC.

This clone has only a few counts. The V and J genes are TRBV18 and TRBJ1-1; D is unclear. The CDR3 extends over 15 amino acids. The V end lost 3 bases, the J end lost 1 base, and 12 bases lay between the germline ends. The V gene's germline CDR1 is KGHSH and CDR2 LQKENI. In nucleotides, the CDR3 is TGTGCCAGCTCACCTATGAGATTTGCGAACACTGAAGCTTTCTTT. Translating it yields CASSPMRFANTEAFF.

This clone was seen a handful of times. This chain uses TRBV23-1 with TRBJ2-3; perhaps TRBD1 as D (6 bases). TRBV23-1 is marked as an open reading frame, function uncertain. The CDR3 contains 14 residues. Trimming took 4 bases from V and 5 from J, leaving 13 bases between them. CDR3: CASSRVQGKDTQYF. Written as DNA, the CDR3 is TGCGCCAGCAGTCGGGTACAGGGAAAAGATACGCAGTATTTT.

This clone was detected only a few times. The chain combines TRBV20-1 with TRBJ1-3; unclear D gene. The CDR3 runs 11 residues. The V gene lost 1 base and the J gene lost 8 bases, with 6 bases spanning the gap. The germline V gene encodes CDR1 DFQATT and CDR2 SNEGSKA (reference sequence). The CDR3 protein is CSARVMYTIYF. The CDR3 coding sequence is TGCAGTGCTAGAGTCATGTACACCATATATTTT.

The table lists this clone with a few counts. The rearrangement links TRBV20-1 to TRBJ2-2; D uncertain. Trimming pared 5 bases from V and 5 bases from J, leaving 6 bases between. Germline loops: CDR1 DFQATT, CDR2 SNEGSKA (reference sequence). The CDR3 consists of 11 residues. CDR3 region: CSAEVTGELFF. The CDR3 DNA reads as TGCAGTGCTGAGGTTACCGGGGAGCTGTTTTTT.

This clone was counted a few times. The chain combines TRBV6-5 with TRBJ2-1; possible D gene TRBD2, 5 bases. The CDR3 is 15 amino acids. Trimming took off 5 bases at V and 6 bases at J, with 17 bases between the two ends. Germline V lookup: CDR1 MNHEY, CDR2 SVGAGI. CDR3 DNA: TGTGCCAGCAGTCCCCTTAGTGCCGGAGGCAATGAGCAGTTCTTC. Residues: CASSPLSAGGNEQFF.

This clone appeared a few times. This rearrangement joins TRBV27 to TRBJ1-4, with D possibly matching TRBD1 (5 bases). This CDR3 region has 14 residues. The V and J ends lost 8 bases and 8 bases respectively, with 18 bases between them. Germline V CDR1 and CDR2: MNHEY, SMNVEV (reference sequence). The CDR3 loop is CASRSAGLGEKLFF. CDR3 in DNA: TGTGCCAGCCGATCGGCAGGGCTGGGGGAAAAACTGTTTTTT.

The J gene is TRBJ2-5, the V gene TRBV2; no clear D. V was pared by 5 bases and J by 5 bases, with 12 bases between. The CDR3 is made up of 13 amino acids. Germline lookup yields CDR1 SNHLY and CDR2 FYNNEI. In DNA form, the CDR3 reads TGTGCCAGCAGTTCGGGTTTGGCCGAGACCCAGTACTTC. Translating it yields CASSSGLAETQYF.

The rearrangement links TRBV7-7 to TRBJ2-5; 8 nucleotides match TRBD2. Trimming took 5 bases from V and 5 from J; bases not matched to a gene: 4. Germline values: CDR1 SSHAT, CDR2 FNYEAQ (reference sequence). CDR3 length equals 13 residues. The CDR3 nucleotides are TGTGCCAGCAGCATCCCGGGGGGGGAGACCCAGTACTTC. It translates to CASSIPGGETQYF.

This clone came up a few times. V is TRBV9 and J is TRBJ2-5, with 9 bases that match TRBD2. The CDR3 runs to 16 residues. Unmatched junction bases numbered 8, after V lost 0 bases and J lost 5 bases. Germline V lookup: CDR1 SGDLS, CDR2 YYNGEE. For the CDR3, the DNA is TGTGCCAGCAGCGTAGGGCGGGGGGGCCTTTCTGAGACCCAGTACTTC. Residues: CASSVGRGGLSETQYF.

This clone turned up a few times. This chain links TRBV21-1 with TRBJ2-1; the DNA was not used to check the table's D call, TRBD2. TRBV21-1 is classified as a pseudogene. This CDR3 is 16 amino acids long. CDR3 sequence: CASSKGLLAGYNEQFF. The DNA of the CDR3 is TGTGCCAGCAGCAAGGGGTTACTAGCGGGGTACAATGAGCAGTTCTTC.

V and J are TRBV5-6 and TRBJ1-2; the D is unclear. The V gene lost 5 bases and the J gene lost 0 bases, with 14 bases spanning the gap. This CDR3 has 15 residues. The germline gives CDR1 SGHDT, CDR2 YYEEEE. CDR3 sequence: CASSWRDTANYGYTF. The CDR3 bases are TGTGCCAGCAGTTGGCGAGACACCGCTAACTATGGCTACACCTTC.

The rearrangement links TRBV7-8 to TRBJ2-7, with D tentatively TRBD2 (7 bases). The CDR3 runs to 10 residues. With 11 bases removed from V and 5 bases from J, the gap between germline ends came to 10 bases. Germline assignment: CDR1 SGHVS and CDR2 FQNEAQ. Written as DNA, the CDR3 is TGTGCCGAGGGGGGGGACGAGCAGTACTTC. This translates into CAEGGDEQYF.

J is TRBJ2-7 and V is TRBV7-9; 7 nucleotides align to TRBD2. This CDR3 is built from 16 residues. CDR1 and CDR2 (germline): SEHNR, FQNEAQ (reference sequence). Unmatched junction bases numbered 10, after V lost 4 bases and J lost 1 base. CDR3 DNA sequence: TGTGCCAGCAGCTCTATTGCGACTAGCCGATCCTACGAGCAGTACTTC. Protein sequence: CASSSIATSRSYEQYF.

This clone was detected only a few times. DNA for the CDR3: TGTGCCTGGAGTTCGTGGCAGCCGCGCGGCACCATATATTTT. Its protein is CAWSSWQPRGTIYF. The chain recombines TRBV30 with TRBJ1-3; D gene unclear. CDR1 and CDR2 from the germline V gene are GTSNPN and SVGIG (reference sequence). Trimming left V 2 bases short and J 9 bases short, with 17 bases between. This CDR3 is 14 amino acids long.

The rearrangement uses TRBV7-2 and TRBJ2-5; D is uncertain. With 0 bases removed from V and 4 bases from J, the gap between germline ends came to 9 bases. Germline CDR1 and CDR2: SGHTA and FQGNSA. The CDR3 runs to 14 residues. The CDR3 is CASSLAFRRETQYF. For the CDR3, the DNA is TGTGCCAGCAGCTTAGCTTTTAGGAGAGAGACCCAGTACTTC.

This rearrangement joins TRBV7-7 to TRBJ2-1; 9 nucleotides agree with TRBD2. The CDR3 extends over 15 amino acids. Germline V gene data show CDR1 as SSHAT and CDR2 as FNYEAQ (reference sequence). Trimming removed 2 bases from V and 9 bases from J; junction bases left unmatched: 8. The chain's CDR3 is CASSLRRGGFGEQFF. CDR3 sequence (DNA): TGTGCCAGCAGCTTAAGGCGGGGGGGCTTCGGTGAGCAGTTCTTC.

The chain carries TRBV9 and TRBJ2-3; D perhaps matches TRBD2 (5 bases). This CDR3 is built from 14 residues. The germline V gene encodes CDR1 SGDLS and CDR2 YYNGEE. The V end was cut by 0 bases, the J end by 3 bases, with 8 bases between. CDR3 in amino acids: CASSVDSGTDTQYF. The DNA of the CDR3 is TGTGCCAGCAGCGTAGATTCGGGGACAGATACGCAGTATTTT. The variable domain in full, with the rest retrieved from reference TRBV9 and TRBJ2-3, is DSGVTQTPKHLITATGQRVTLRCSPRSGDLSVYWYQQSLDQGLQFLIQYYNGEERAKGNILERFSAQQFPDLHSELNLSSLELGDSALYFCASSVDSGTDTQYFGPGTRLTVL.

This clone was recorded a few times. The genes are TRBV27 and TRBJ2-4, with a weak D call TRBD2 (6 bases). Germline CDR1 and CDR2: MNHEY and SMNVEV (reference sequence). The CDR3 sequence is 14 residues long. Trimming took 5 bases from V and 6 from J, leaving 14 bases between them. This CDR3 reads CASSRAGSLNIQYF. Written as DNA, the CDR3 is TGTGCCAGCAGTCGGGCGGGGTCGTTAAACATTCAGTACTTC.

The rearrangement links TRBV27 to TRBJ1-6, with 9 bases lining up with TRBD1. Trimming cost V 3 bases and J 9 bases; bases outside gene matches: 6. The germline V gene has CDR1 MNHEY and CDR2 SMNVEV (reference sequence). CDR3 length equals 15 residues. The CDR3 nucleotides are TGTGCCAGCAGTTTGTACAGGGGGCTGGGTTCACCCCTCCACTTT. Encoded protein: CASSLYRGLGSPLHF.

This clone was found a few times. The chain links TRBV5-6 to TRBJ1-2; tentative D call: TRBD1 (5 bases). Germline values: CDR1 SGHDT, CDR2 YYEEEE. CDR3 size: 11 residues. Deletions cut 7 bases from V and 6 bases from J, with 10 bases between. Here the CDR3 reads CASGTGDGYTF. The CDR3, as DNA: TGTGCCAGCGGAACAGGTGATGGCTACACCTTC.

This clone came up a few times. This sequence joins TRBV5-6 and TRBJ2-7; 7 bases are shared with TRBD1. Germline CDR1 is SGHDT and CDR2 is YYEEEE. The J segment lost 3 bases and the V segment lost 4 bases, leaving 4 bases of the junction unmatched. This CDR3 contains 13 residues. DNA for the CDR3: TGTGCCAGCAGCGAAAGACAGGGCTACGAGCAGTACTTC. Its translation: CASSERQGYEQYF.